The present TCR beta chain was sequenced within a study of spatial heterogeneity in lung cancer. Findings and limits, study-wide: Ubiquitous expanded TCR counts tracked ubiquitous nonsynonymous mutations; regional expanded TCR counts tracked regional nonsynonymous mutations. Intratumoral expanded alpha and beta TCR counts were found to track tumor mutation counts.

As regards this clonotype: The antigen is unknown.

Time point given: sample taken at primary tumor resection. Unsorted whole RNA from tumor, nontumor lung or frozen PBMC underwent sequencing. CDR3 length: 13 amino acids. Every molecule of TCR cDNA had its own unique molecular identifier. TCRdb itself ran the 5' RACE reads through MiXCR, one entry per CDR3 protein. The data hold 4,000 to 5,000 distinct CDR3 sequences, with 8.4% observed a single time. V is TRBV21-1 and J is TRBJ1-1; the D segment call TRBD1 is taken from the table without a DNA check. TRBV21-1 corresponds to a pseudogene. The specimen was lung tumor tissue, collected at surgery. This clonotype was sampled from a female donor with early-stage non-small cell lung cancer. DNA of the CDR3: TGTGCCAGCAGCGGGCGTGATCTCACTGAAGCTTTCTTT. It specifies CASSGRDLTEAFF.